This T cell receptor (beta chain) was found in a study of T cell responses to AZD1222 COVID-19 vaccine. Study in general: Second doses were pooled across both intervals (about 4 or about 12 weeks).

Study results and limitations: In the spike-specific TCR repertoire, nearly half reportedly target unmutated variant regions. Spike-wide coverage was observed for vaccine-associated CD4 TCRs, with dominant responses at 160-218 and 743-854.

Germline CDR1 and CDR2: SGHNT and YYREEE (reference sequence). The CDR3 sequence is 15 residues long. V was trimmed by 3 bases and J by 3 bases, leaving 15 bases between them. Remarks on this clone: Antigen specificity is unknown.

Repertoires were generated with immunoSEQ multiplex PCR, while TCRdb's copy carries only in-frame clones and drops some. The data contain about 120,000 clones, roughly 90% of them seen just once; the ten biggest clones take up 4.5%. The rearrangement links TRBV5-4 to TRBJ1-2, with D unclear. This TCR came from an adult in good health. Source: peripheral blood, taken on day 0 of AZD1222 vaccination. The CDR3 here is CASSSVLGLDYGYTF. In DNA, the CDR3 is TGTGCCAGCAGCTCGGTTTTAGGGTTGGACTATGGCTACACCTTC.